This T cell receptor beta chain originates from a study of blood T cell repertoires in COVID-19. Study overall: Samples came from the United States, Italy and Spain, spanning acute and convalescent COVID-19. PBMCs, B-cell-depleted T cells, or T cells were the source of the cDNA or gDNA that made up the material.

The Seattle patients joined while their infection was active and were tracked longitudinally afterward. The CDR3 is made up of 15 amino acids. Germline values: CDR1 PRHDT, CDR2 FYEKMQ (reference sequence). V was trimmed by 5 bases and J by 3 bases, leaving 14 bases between them. Per the authors' pipeline: By means of reference gene primer amplification, nucleated cell counts were estimated. Repertoires were generated with immunoSEQ multiplex PCR, while TCRdb's copy carries only in-frame clones and drops some. V, J and clone size are taken as reported in that table, and D and trimming were inferred from the DNA itself. This table has about 210,000 clones, around 86% appearing once.

V is TRBV13 and J is TRBJ1-3; D might be TRBD1 (5 bases). The sequence derives from a woman in her 70s with COVID-19, enrolled during active disease. Material: peripheral blood. The CDR3 loop reads CASSPGGTNGNTIYF. The CDR3 DNA reads as TGTGCCAGCAGCCCTGGGGGGACGAATGGAAACACCATATATTTT.